A few counts support the clone carrying this TCR beta chain. This record belongs to a study of blood T cell repertoires in COVID-19. On the study more broadly: Some COVID-19 samples were acute and others convalescent; all came from the United States, Italy and Spain. T cells, B-cell-depleted T cells, or PBMCs provided the cDNA or gDNA that served as material.

Trimming cost V 6 bases and J 2 bases, with 8 bases left between them. Germline CDR1 MNHEY, CDR2 SVGAGI. This CDR3 is 13 amino acids long. Per the original data handling: Reference gene primer amplification in the assay estimated nucleated cell counts. TCRdb's table, derived via immunoSEQ multiplex PCR, lists solely in-frame clones and lacks some. The V and J calls and clone size were taken over from that table, and D and trimming were inferred from the DNA. The sample records roughly 290,000 clones, around 89% being singletons. The sequence was collected from a man between 25 and 39 years old with acute or convalescent COVID-19. This rearrangement joins TRBV6-5 to TRBJ1-3, with a weak D call TRBD1 (5 bases). Material: peripheral blood. CDR3 sequence reads: CASSREAGNTIYF. The CDR3 DNA reads as TGTGCCAGCAGCAGGGAGGCTGGAAACACCATATATTTT.